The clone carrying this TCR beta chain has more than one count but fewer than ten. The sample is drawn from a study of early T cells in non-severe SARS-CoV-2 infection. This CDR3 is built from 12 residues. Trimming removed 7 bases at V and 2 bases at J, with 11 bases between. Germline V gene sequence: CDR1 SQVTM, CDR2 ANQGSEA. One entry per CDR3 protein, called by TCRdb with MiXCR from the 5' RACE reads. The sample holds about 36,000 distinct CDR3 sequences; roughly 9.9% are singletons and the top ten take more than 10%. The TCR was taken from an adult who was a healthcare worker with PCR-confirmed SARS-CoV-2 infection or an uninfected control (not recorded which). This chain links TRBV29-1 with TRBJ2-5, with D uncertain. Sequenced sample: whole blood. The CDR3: CSAGGSQETQYF. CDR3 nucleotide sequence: TGCAGCGCAGGCGGCAGTCAAGAGACCCAGTACTTC.